These 19 T cell receptor beta chains share one sample of origin, sequenced in a study of T-cell reconstitution after alpha-beta-depleted transplantation in children. Unique molecular identifiers were incorporated into the prepared TCRbeta library. Via MiXCR, TCRdb re-called the PCR reads, giving one row per CDR3 protein. This table holds nearly 350,000 distinct CDR3 sequences, roughly 17% found once. Sample: PBMCs, mostly from graft donor cells, taken 360 days after TCRalphabeta/CD19-depleted stem cell transplant. The source of these receptors is a male patient aged 2-15 years who had a stem cell transplant for acute lymphoblastic leukemia, so the T cells may come from the graft donor.

This sequence joins TRBV18 and TRBJ2-3; D ambiguous. With 6 bases removed from V and 3 bases from J, the gap between germline ends came to 10 bases. This CDR3 is 13 amino acids long. Germline loops: CDR1 KGHSH, CDR2 LQKENI. This CDR3 reads CASSKLVTDTQYF. CDR3 nucleotides: TGTGCCAGCTCCAAATTAGTGACAGATACGCAGTATTTT.

The chain joins TRBV6-2 or TRBV6-3 to TRBJ2-1, with D possibly TRBD2 on 5 matching bases. V dropped 5 bases and J dropped 8 bases, with 13 bases sitting between them. The CDR3 runs to 13 residues. Germline CDR1 and CDR2: MNHEY and SVGEGT. The CDR3 nucleotides are TGTGCCAGCAGTCGGACTGTACCCCATGAGCAGTTCTTC. The encoded protein is CASSRTVPHEQFF.

This chain connects TRBV5-1 to TRBJ2-3; D not resolved. The CDR3 runs 16 residues. The V end lost 0 bases, the J end lost 1 base, and 12 bases lay between the germline ends. Germline CDR1 and CDR2: SGHRS and YFSETQ. The CDR3 DNA reads as TGCGCCAGCAGCTTGGCCCGTAGGGCGGGCACAGATACGCAGTATTTT. It yields the protein CASSLARRAGTDTQYF.

This clonotype has only a few counts. V and J are TRBV7-3 and TRBJ2-1; D gene uncertain. Germline CDR1 SGHTA, CDR2 FQGTGA. V lost 6 bases, J lost 7 bases, and 13 bases lay in between. The CDR3 spans 13 residues. The CDR3 DNA sequence: TGTGCCAGCAGAGACCGCGGAGAGAATGAGCAGTTCTTC. It yields the protein CASRDRGENEQFF.

This sequence joins TRBV7-6 and TRBJ2-5; 8 bases match TRBD2. CDR1 and CDR2 (germline): SGHVS, FNYEAQ. CDR3 size: 13 residues. V lost 6 bases, J lost 7 bases, and 7 bases stayed unmatched. The CDR3 spells CASRLADPGTQYF. CDR3 in DNA: TGTGCCAGCAGACTAGCGGATCCGGGGACCCAGTACTTC.

The chain has TRBV4-3 and TRBJ1-5; D is perhaps TRBD1 (5 bases). Per germline, CDR1 LGHNA and CDR2 YSLEER. V lost 1 base and J 2 bases, leaving 9 bases between the germline ends. The length of the CDR3 is 15 residues. CDR3 protein: CASSQVWGGNQPQHF. CDR3 bases: TGCGCCAGCAGCCAAGTCTGGGGGGGCAATCAGCCCCAGCATTTT.

V and J are TRBV27 and TRBJ1-1; D call uncertain. V was clipped by 5 bases and J by 4 bases, with 17 bases between them. Germline assignment: CDR1 MNHEY and CDR2 SMNVEV (reference sequence). This CDR3 is built from 15 residues. In DNA form, the CDR3 reads TGTGCCAGCAGTCCCCTGGCAACCCGGGGCACTGAAGCTTTCTTT. It specifies CASSPLATRGTEAFF.

The rearrangement joins TRBV20-1 to TRBJ1-6; D remains ambiguous. Germline V gives CDR1 DFQATT, CDR2 SNEGSKA (reference sequence). There are 14 residues in the CDR3. Trimming cost V 6 bases and J 0 bases, with 9 bases left between them. The CDR3 sequence is CSAKNLSYNSPLHF. DNA of the CDR3: TGCAGTGCAAAAAACCTCTCCTATAATTCACCCCTCCACTTT.

This clonotype was recorded many times. The chain employs TRBV5-1 and TRBJ1-1, with unresolved D. Germline V gene sequence: CDR1 SGHRS, CDR2 YFSETQ. The CDR3 runs to 13 residues. V lost 7 bases, J lost 3 bases, and 13 bases lay in between. CDR3 in amino acids: CASAGLKDTEAFF. The DNA of the CDR3 is TGCGCCAGCGCCGGGCTAAAGGACACTGAAGCTTTCTTT.

This clonotype has a handful of counts. The chain combines TRBV5-1 with TRBJ2-1; the D gene is possibly TRBD2 (6 bases). With 4 bases removed from V and 7 bases from J, the gap between germline ends came to 18 bases. The CDR3 loop spans 15 amino acids. Per germline, CDR1 SGHRS and CDR2 YFSETQ. The CDR3 DNA reads TGCGCCAGCAGCGTTAGCGGTGTATTTGAGAATGAGCAGTTCTTC. Translation gives CASSVSGVFENEQFF. Full variable domain (remainder filled in from reference TRBV5-1 and TRBJ2-1): KAGVTQTPRYLIKTRGQQVTLSCSPISGHRSVSWYQQTPGQGLQFLFEYFSETQRNKGNFPGRFSGRQFSNSRSEMNVSTLELGDSALYLCASSVSGVFENEQFFGPGTRLTVL.

This clonotype was detected only once. The chain recombines TRBV20-1 with TRBJ2-1; D remains unclear. This CDR3 spans 14 amino acids. V lost 5 bases and J 3 bases, leaving 14 bases between the germline ends. Germline CDR1 DFQATT, CDR2 SNEGSKA (reference sequence). The CDR3 DNA follows: TGCAGTGCTCTACTGAGGACCAGCTACAATGAGCAGTTCTTC. This gives the protein CSALLRTSYNEQFF.

The chain joins TRBV7-3 to TRBJ2-6; a weak D match, TRBD1 (7 bases). Germline V gene sequence: CDR1 SGHTA, CDR2 FQGTGA. The CDR3 totals 18 residues. V lost 0 bases and J 2 bases, leaving 14 bases between the germline ends. CDR3 in DNA: TGTGCCAGCAGCTTAACGAGATTCAGGGGGGCTGGGGCCAACGTCCTGACTTTC. Its translation is CASSLTRFRGAGANVLTF.

The chain uses TRBV24-1 and TRBJ2-3; 10 bases agree with TRBD2. The V gene's germline CDR1 is KGHDR and CDR2 SFDVKD. The V segment lost 2 bases and the J segment 3 bases; nucleotides outside the gene matches: 4. The CDR3 runs to 16 residues. The CDR3 loop reads CATSDSSAGGTDTQYF. For the CDR3, the DNA is TGTGCCACCAGTGATTCCTCAGCGGGAGGGACAGATACGCAGTATTTT.

The chain is built from TRBV20-1 and TRBJ1-6; possible D gene TRBD1, 5 bases. The CDR3 runs 15 residues. V lost 3 bases and J lost 0, with 9 bases in between. Germline CDR1 is DFQATT and CDR2 is SNEGSKA (reference sequence). The CDR3, as DNA: TGCAGTGCTAGTCATGGGGGCTCCTATAATTCACCCCTCCACTTT. Translated: CSASHGGSYNSPLHF.

V is TRBV4-1 and J is TRBJ2-5; unclear D gene. Deletions cut 0 bases from V and 5 bases from J, with 16 bases between. The CDR3 covers 16 residues. Per germline, CDR1 MGHRA and CDR2 YSYEKL. CDR3 residues: CASSQDPRIRFETQYF. CDR3 DNA sequence: TGCGCCAGCAGCCAAGATCCCAGGATCCGCTTCGAGACCCAGTACTTC.

This clonotype was picked up many times. The chain employs TRBV4-2 and TRBJ2-2, with D perhaps TRBD1 (5 bases). Germline lookup yields CDR1 LGHNA and CDR2 YNFKEQ. CDR3 length: 16 residues. Trimming stripped 1 base from V and 5 bases from J, with 14 bases between. The DNA for the CDR3 is TGTGCCAGCAGCCAAGTCTCAGGGTCCTCAACCGGGGAGCTGTTTTTT. Its protein product is CASSQVSGSSTGELFF.

The chain recombines TRBV7-2 with TRBJ2-3, with D hard to call. CDR3 length: 14 amino acids. Germline-derived CDR1 and CDR2 are SGHTA and FQGNSA. The V end lost 6 bases, the J end lost 2 bases, and 12 bases lay between the germline ends. The CDR3, as DNA: TGTGCCAGCAGTCGGGCTTTCGACACAGATACGCAGTATTTT. Its protein is CASSRAFDTDTQYF.

The CDR3 DNA is TGTGCCAGCAGCTTACTCGGCGGGAGGGCCGGGTCCTACAATGAGCAGTTCTTC. Its translation: CASSLLGGRAGSYNEQFF. The chain recombines TRBV11-2 with TRBJ2-1, with TRBD2 identical over 9 bases. Trimming at V came to 2 bases and at J to 1 base, leaving 9 bases not matched to a gene. CDR1 is SGHAT and CDR2 is FQNNGV in the germline V gene. The CDR3 spans 18 residues.

Ten or more counts support this clonotype. V is TRBV28 and J is TRBJ2-3; D gene ambiguous. Germline V CDR1 and CDR2: MDHEN, SYDVKM. This CDR3 is 18 amino acids long. V was pared by 2 bases and J by 0 bases, with 18 bases between. CDR3 DNA sequence: TGTGCCAGCAGTTTAGGTCTCAGTTTCCGTGCTAGCACAGATACGCAGTATTTT. As protein: CASSLGLSFRASTDTQYF.